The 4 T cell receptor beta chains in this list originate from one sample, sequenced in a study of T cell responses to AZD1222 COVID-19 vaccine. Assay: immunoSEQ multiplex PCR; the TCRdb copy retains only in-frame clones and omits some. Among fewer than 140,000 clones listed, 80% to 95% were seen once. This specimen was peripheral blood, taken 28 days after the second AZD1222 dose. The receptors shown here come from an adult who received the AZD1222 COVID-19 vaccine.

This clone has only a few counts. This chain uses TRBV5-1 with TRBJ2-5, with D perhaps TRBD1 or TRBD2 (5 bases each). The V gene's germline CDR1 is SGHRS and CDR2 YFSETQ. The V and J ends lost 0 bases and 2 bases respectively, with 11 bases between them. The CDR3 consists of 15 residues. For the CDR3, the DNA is TGCGCCAGCAGCTTGGCGAGGGGCTTGCAAGAGACCCAGTACTTC. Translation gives CASSLARGLQETQYF. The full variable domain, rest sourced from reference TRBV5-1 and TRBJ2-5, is KAGVTQTPRYLIKTRGQQVTLSCSPISGHRSVSWYQQTPGQGLQFLFEYFSETQRNKGNFPGRFSGRQFSNSRSEMNVSTLELGDSALYLCASSLARGLQETQYFGPGTRLLVL.

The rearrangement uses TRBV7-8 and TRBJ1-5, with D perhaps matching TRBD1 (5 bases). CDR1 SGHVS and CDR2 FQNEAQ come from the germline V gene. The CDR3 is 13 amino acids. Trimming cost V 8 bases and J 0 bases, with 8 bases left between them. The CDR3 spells CASQGYSNQPQHF. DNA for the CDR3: TGTGCCAGCCAGGGTTATAGCAATCAGCCCCAGCATTTT. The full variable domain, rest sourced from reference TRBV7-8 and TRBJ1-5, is GAGVSQSPRYKVAKRGQDVALRCDPISGHVSLFWYQQALGQGPEFLTYFQNEAQLDKSGLPSDRFFAERPEGSVSTLKIQRTQQEDSAVYLCASQGYSNQPQHFGDGTRLSIL.

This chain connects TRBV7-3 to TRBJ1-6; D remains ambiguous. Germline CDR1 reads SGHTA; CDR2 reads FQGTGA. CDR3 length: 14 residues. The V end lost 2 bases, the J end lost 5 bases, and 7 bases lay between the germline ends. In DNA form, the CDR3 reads TGTGCCAGCAGCTTAGGGTCGGATAATTCACCCCTCCACTTT. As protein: CASSLGSDNSPLHF.

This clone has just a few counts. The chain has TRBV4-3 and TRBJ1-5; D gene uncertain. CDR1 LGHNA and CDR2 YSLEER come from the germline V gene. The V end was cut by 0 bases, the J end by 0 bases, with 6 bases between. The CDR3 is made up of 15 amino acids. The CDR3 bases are TGCGCCAGCAGCCAAGATGTCGGTAGCAATCAGCCCCAGCATTTT. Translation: CASSQDVGSNQPQHF.